This T cell receptor beta chain was found in a study of T cells in Graves' hyperthyroidism and ophthalmopathy. Study results and limitations: The model made its ophthalmopathy prediction, and onset followed a median roughly 6.5 months later. Most thyroid clonotypes with frequency above 0.001 were detected in blood.

This clonotype showed up many times. Its specificity is unknown. Amplification yielded TCR beta CDR3 regions, with RNA transcripts as the source. TCR CDR3 underwent first-round RT-PCR with the HTBI primer set. TCRdb re-analysed the multiplex PCR reads in MiXCR, keeping a single row per CDR3 protein. The sample yields around 400,000 distinct CDR3 sequences, 13% to 15% seen once. The germline CDR1 and CDR2 sequences are DFQATT and SNEGSKA (reference sequence). The CDR3 is made up of 17 amino acids. Trimming cost V 0 bases and J 4 bases; bases outside gene matches: 11. Sequenced sample: blood. This TCR was recovered from a woman in her fifties or sixties with Graves' ophthalmopathy. This rearrangement joins TRBV20-1 to TRBJ2-5; 10 nucleotides line up with TRBD2. The CDR3 nucleotides read TGCAGTGCTAGAGACCCAGTTTCTAGCGGGAGACGAGAGACCCAGTACTTC. Its protein product is CSARDPVSSGRRETQYF.